This TCR beta chain was sequenced for a study of radiotherapy plus CTLA-4 blockade in lung cancer. Study-wide points: Blood TCR clones of tumor origin expanded after radiotherapy plus ipilimumab.

CDR1 LNHDA and CDR2 SQIVND come from the germline V gene (reference sequence). Deletions cut 3 bases from V and 3 bases from J, with 15 bases between. The CDR3 totals 15 residues. Here immunoSEQ multiplex PCR was the method, and the copy in TCRdb shows in-frame clones only, minus some. This table has about 28,000 clones, about four fifths appearing once. Turning to this clone: Its specificity is not known.

This clonotype was sampled from a human donor with non-small cell lung cancer that progressed on radiotherapy plus ipilimumab. This chain uses TRBV19 with TRBJ2-7; either TRBD1 or TRBD2 may fit D (5 bases each). The source material was peripheral blood, sampled from a patient treated with radiotherapy plus ipilimumab. The CDR3 sequence is CASSIGASRFYEQYF. As DNA, the CDR3 is TGTGCCAGTAGTATTGGGGCTAGCAGATTCTACGAGCAGTACTTC. The full variable domain, in which reference TRBV19 and TRBJ2-7 provide the parts outside the CDR3, is DGGITQSPKYLFRKEGQNVTLSCEQNLNHDAMYWYRQDPGQGLRLIYYSQIVNDFQKGDIAEGYSVSREKKESFPLTVTSAQKNPTAFYLCASSIGASRFYEQYFGPGTRLTVT.